The source of this T cell receptor beta chain is a study of human T cells and chemical hapten exposure. Study-wide findings and caveats: Expanded TCRs produced significantly more large CDR3 similarity clusters than controls did.

Documented time point: pre-sensitization, week 0. The treatment denotes: therapeutic diphenylcyclopropenone sensitization with weekly scalp DPC. Non-pregnant alopecia patients aged 18 to 70, suitable for DPC therapy. Whole blood that had not been fractionated was the source of extracted total RNA. Each CDR3 protein is one row after TCRdb ran MiXCR on the RACE reads. The repertoire includes around 95,000 distinct CDR3 sequences, approximately 10% of them detected once, and under 4% sits in the top ten. Germline V gives CDR1 SEHNR, CDR2 FQNEAQ (reference sequence). CDR3 size: 13 residues. This clonotype was detected many times. Its antigen is not identified. At one end the junction does not follow the germline gene, possibly because of a read error.

This sequence was found in a woman aged 55-70 years with alopecia areata. Some clones in this sample may be carry-over from other donors' samples. The sequencing here drew on whole blood, taken in connection with sensitization to the hapten diphenylcyclopropenone (DPC). This sequence joins TRBV7-9 and TRBJ1-1; no reliable D call. CDR3 sequence (DNA): TGTGCCAGCTTCAATTTAGAGGTACCTGAAGTTTTCTTT. It encodes CASFNLEVPEVFF.